The rows below give T cell receptor beta chains drawn from one sample of a study of identical twins. Using its own MiXCR run on the 5' RACE reads, TCRdb lists one record per CDR3 protein. The top ten clones hold around 0.47% of a sample with about 530,000 distinct CDR3 sequences, about 20% of them seen once. The sample also formed part of further work on yellow fever vaccine responses in identical twins.

The sample consisted of CD4+ T cells sorted from blood. The receptors here all came from a woman aged 18-35 years in good health. Both conserved end residues are part of each CDR3. The D gene is left open where the match is weak. Some rows have no size entry. The others give once, few or many, or a class for an expanded clone.

v_gene,j_gene,d_gene,abundance,CDR3nt,CDR3aa
TRBV3-1,TRBJ2-3,TRBD1,many,TGTGCCAGCAGCAGGGGACAGGACACAGATACGCAGTATTTT,CASSRGQDTDTQYF
TRBV24-1,TRBJ2-3,NA,NA,TGTGCCACCGGCCACCCGCAGGGGAGAGATACGCAGTATTTT,CATGHPQGRDTQYF
TRBV20-1,TRBJ2-5,TRBD1,NA,TGCAGTGTCCTTAGGGGGCGAGCGCAAGAGACCCAGTACTTC,CSVLRGRAQETQYF
TRBV15,TRBJ2-4,NA,NA,TGTGCCACCCGAGATCGGTTGGACAACCAAAACATTCAGTACTTC,CATRDRLDNQNIQYF
TRBV5-1,TRBJ2-6,TRBD1,NA,TGCGCCAGCAGCGAGGCAGGGGGTTCTGGGGCCAACGTCCTGACTTTC,CASSEAGGSGANVLTF
TRBV5-1,TRBJ2-1,NA,few,TGCGCCAGCAGAGCTGGGGGTGAGCAGTTCTTC,CASRAGGEQFF
TRBV12-3/TRBV12-4,TRBJ2-6,TRBD1,NA,TGTGCCAGCTGTCTTGGGGGACAGGGGTATCCTGGGGCCAACGTCCTGACTTTC,CASCLGGQGYPGANVLTF
TRBV12-3/TRBV12-4,TRBJ1-2,NA,few,TGTGCCAGCCTTCGGGACGGCCCCTATGGCTACACCTTC,CASLRDGPYGYTF
TRBV12-3/TRBV12-4,TRBJ2-7,NA,few,TGTGCCAGCAGTTTTACGGGGCCCCGGAGCTCCTACGAGCAGTACTTC,CASSFTGPRSSYEQYF
TRBV11-2,TRBJ2-1,NA,few,TGTGCCAGCAGCCCGACGTGGGTGGTTGGTAACAATGAGCAGTTCTTC,CASSPTWVVGNNEQFF
TRBV27,TRBJ2-7,NA,NA,TGTGCCAGCAGTTTGTCCGGAAACACCTACGAGCAGTACTTC,CASSLSGNTYEQYF
TRBV11-3,TRBJ2-7,TRBD2,few,TGTGCCAGCAGTCCTACTAGCGGGATCGGGCAGTACTTC,CASSPTSGIGQYF
TRBV5-1,TRBJ2-7,TRBD2,few,TGCGCCAGCAGCTTGGATGCTAGCGGGGCCTACGAGCAGTACTTC,CASSLDASGAYEQYF
TRBV15,TRBJ2-2,TRBD1,once,TGTGCCACCAGCAGAGGGGACAGTAACACCGGGGAGCTGTTTTTT,CATSRGDSNTGELFF
TRBV18,TRBJ2-7,NA,NA,TGTGCCAGCTCACCCGTGACCCCCTCCTACGAGCAGTACTTC,CASSPVTPSYEQYF
TRBV5-1,TRBJ2-1,TRBD2,few,TGCGCCAGCAGCCTCAGGGAGGGGAAAACTAGCGGGAGCGATGAGCAGTTCTTC,CASSLREGKTSGSDEQFF
TRBV6-5,TRBJ1-1,NA,few,TGTGCCAGCATTTCAGGGGCGTGGGAAAACACTGAAGCTTTCTTT,CASISGAWENTEAFF
TRBV5-5,TRBJ1-1,TRBD1,NA,TGTGCCAGCAGCCTTGGACCCACAGGGGGCGATTTGAACACTGAAGCTTTCTTT,CASSLGPTGGDLNTEAFF
TRBV3-1,TRBJ2-1,TRBD2,NA,TGTGCCAGCAGCTTAAGTGGTGGTATAGCGGGAGCAGGAGAGCAGTTCTTC,CASSLSGGIAGAGEQFF
TRBV12-3/TRBV12-4,TRBJ2-4,TRBD1,NA,TGTGCCAGCAGTAAAGCCGGGACAGTAGCCAAAAACATTCAGTACTTC,CASSKAGTVAKNIQYF
TRBV4-1,TRBJ2-2,TRBD1,few,TGCGCCAGCAGCCCAGGGACAGCCCGCACCGGGGAGCTGTTTTTT,CASSPGTARTGELFF
TRBV20-1,TRBJ2-1,TRBD2,NA,TGCAGTGCAAAACGACTAGCGGGAGGAAATAATGAGCAGTTCTTC,CSAKRLAGGNNEQFF
TRBV5-5,TRBJ2-4,NA,NA,TGTGCCAGCAGCCCCTCTAGCTCCTACGGTGGTAACATTCAGTACTTC,CASSPSSSYGGNIQYF
TRBV9,TRBJ2-1,TRBD2,many,TGTGCCAGCAGCGTAAATAGCGGGAATTCGAATGAGCAGTTCTTC,CASSVNSGNSNEQFF
TRBV11-2,TRBJ2-7,TRBD2,NA,TGTGCCAGCAGCTTCCCTTCAACAAGGACTAGCGGGAGTGTAACGGGGGAGCAGTACTTC,CASSFPSTRTSGSVTGEQYF
TRBV7-9,TRBJ1-4,NA,few,TGTGCCAGCAGCAAGCGGGCAGCCGGAGACGAAAAACTGTTTTTT,CASSKRAAGDEKLFF
TRBV24-1,TRBJ2-2,NA,many,TGTGCCACCAGTGATTCGAGTAGATACACCGGGGAGCTGTTTTTT,CATSDSSRYTGELFF
TRBV2,TRBJ2-6,NA,NA,TGTGCCAGCACCCTGAGATGGGGGGCTGGGGCCAACGTCCTGACTTTC,CASTLRWGAGANVLTF
TRBV19,TRBJ2-7,NA,NA,TGTGCCAGTAGTATCGACAGGAAGACTTACGAGCAGTACTTC,CASSIDRKTYEQYF
TRBV6-6,TRBJ2-5,NA,NA,TGTGCCAGCAGTTACAGGAGGGAAGAGACCCAGTACTTC,CASSYRREETQYF
TRBV20-1,TRBJ1-5,NA,NA,TGCAGTGCTAGAGGACGACAGTTGGGGCCGAGCAATCAGCCCCAGCATTTT,CSARGRQLGPSNQPQHF
TRBV15,TRBJ1-6,TRBD1,few,TGTGCCACCAGGTTTGCCGGGACAGATAATTCACCCCTCCACTTT,CATRFAGTDNSPLHF
TRBV7-9,TRBJ2-3,NA,NA,TGTGCCAGCAGGCCAAAGACAACAGATACGCAGTATTTT,CASRPKTTDTQYF
TRBV28,TRBJ1-3,NA,few,TGTGCCAGCAGTTTCATCGGGAGTGACTCTGGAAACACCATATATTTT,CASSFIGSDSGNTIYF
TRBV3-1,TRBJ1-2,TRBD1,NA,TGTGCCAGCAGCCGCCCCGGGACAGGGGGCAATGGCTACACCTTC,CASSRPGTGGNGYTF
TRBV5-1,TRBJ2-5,TRBD2,NA,TGCGCCAGCAGCCGGGGGGGCGGCTCTGAGACCCAGTACTTC,CASSRGGGSETQYF
TRBV9,TRBJ2-2,NA,NA,TGTGCCAGCAGCGTAGGACAGATGAACACCGGGGAGCTGTTTTTT,CASSVGQMNTGELFF
TRBV5-1,TRBJ2-1,TRBD2,few,TGCGCCAGCAGCTTGGCCGCAGCGGGAGTTTTCAATGAGCAGTTCTTC,CASSLAAAGVFNEQFF
TRBV6-2/TRBV6-3,TRBJ2-7,TRBD2,NA,TGTGCCAGCAGGGGTAGCGGGATCGTCTACGAGCAGTACTTC,CASRGSGIVYEQYF
TRBV12-3/TRBV12-4,TRBJ2-5,NA,few,TGTGCCAGCAGTTTAGGGCTAACTACCGACCAAGAGACCCAGTACTTC,CASSLGLTTDQETQYF
TRBV12-3/TRBV12-4,TRBJ2-6,NA,many,TGTGCCAGCATTCTAACAGGGTTTGGGGCCAACGTCCTGACTTTC,CASILTGFGANVLTF
TRBV11-2,TRBJ2-1,NA,few,TGTGCCAGCAGCTTAGTGGTGGCCACTGAGCAGTTCTTC,CASSLVVATEQFF
TRBV3-1,TRBJ2-5,TRBD1,once,TGTGCCAGCAGCCAATCCGGGACAGGCAAAGAGACCCAGTACTTC,CASSQSGTGKETQYF
TRBV20-1,TRBJ2-3,TRBD2,NA,TGCAGTGCTAGCGGGGCGGGGGGCTTCCGAGATACGCAGTATTTT,CSASGAGGFRDTQYF
TRBV19,TRBJ2-1,TRBD2,NA,TGTGCCAGTATTAGGACTAGCGGGTCATCTGGTGAGCAGTTCTTC,CASIRTSGSSGEQFF
TRBV20-1,TRBJ2-7,TRBD2,NA,TGCAGTGCTAGGAATGCGGGAGGGCCTGTGGAGCAGTACTTC,CSARNAGGPVEQYF
TRBV5-1,TRBJ2-3,TRBD1,few,TGCGCCAGCAGCTTGGTGGGACAGGGGACCACAGATACGCAGTATTTT,CASSLVGQGTTDTQYF
TRBV14,TRBJ2-5,NA,NA,TGTGCCAGCAGCCAAAGACAGATCGATGTGAAGGAGACCCAGTACTTC,CASSQRQIDVKETQYF
TRBV20-1,TRBJ2-2,NA,NA,TGCAGTGCTAGATGGACAGCGAACACCGGGGAGCTGTTTTTT,CSARWTANTGELFF
TRBV2,TRBJ1-2,NA,NA,TGTGCCAGCAGGTCGGTGATAGCCTATGGCTACACCTTC,CASRSVIAYGYTF
TRBV29-1,TRBJ2-3,NA,NA,TGCAGCCTTTCCCCGGGGGACGATACGCAGTATTTT,CSLSPGDDTQYF
TRBV7-9,TRBJ2-6,TRBD1,few,TGTGCCAGCAGTGACCTGAGGACAGGGAACGTCCTGACTTTC,CASSDLRTGNVLTF
TRBV20-1,TRBJ2-2,TRBD1,few,TGCAGTGCTAGAGGGCAGGGGGCGAACACCGGGGAGCTGTTTTTT,CSARGQGANTGELFF
TRBV10-2,TRBJ2-1,NA,few,TGCGCCAGCAGTGAGGACAGTACCGGGGACTACAATGAGCAGTTCTTC,CASSEDSTGDYNEQFF